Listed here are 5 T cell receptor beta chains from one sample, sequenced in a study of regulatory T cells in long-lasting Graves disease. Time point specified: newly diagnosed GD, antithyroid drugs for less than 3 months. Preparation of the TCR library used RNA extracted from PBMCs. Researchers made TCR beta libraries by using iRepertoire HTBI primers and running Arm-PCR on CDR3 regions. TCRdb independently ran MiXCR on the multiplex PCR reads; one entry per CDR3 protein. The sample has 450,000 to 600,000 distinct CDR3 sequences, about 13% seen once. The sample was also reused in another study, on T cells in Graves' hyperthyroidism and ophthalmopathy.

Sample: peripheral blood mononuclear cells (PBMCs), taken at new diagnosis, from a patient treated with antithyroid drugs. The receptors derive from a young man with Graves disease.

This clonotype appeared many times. In DNA form, the CDR3 reads TGTGCCGGCTCAGAGGGGGGCATGATCTTCTATGGCTACACCTTC. Translated: CAGSEGGMIFYGYTF. The V gene is TRBV6-2 or TRBV6-3, the J gene TRBJ1-2; weak D call: TRBD1 (6 bases). Germline V gene data show CDR1 as MNHEY and CDR2 as SVGEGT. The CDR3 spans 15 residues. Trimming left V 11 bases short and J 4 bases short, with 23 bases between.

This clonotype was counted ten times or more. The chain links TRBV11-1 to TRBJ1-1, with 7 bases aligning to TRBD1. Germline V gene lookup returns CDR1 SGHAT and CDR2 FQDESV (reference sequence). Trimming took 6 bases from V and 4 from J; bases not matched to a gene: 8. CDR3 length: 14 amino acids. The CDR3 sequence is CASRQQGIVTEAFF. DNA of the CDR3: TGTGCCAGCAGACAACAGGGGATCGTCACTGAAGCTTTCTTT.

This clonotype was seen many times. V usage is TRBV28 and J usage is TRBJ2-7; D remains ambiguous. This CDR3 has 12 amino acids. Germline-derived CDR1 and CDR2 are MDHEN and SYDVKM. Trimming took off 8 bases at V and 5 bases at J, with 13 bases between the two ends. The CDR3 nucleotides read TGTGCCAGCTATATTGGTGGCCACGAGCAGTACTTC. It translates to CASYIGGHEQYF.

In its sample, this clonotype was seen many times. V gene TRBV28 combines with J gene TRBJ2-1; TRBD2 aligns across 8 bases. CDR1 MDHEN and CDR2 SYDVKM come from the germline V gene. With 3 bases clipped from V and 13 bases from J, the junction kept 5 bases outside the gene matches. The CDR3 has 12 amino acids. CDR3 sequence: CASSLGRTSQFF. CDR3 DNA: TGTGCCAGCAGTTTGGGTCGGACTAGCCAGTTCTTC.

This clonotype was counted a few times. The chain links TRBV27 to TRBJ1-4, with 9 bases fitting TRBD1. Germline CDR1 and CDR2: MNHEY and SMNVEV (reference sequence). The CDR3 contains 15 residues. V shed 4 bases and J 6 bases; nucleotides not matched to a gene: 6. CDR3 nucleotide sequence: TGTGCCAGCAGTTCGGATTACAGGGGGCATGAAAAACTGTTTTTT. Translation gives CASSSDYRGHEKLFF.